Reported below is one TCR beta chain. Its antigen is currently unknown. The data derive from a study of T cell responses to AZD1222 COVID-19 vaccine. Study results and caveats: Seropositive status at baseline applied to only a handful of AZD1222 recipients.

The CDR3 sequence is 13 residues long. CDR1 is MNHEY, CDR2 SVGAGI, per germline. Trimming removed 6 bases from V and 7 bases from J; junction bases left unmatched: 5. TCRdb's table, derived via immunoSEQ multiplex PCR, lists solely in-frame clones and lacks some. Of some 120,000 clones listed, roughly 87% were seen once; the top ten hold 4.4%. The V and J genes are TRBV6-5 and TRBJ1-5; 8 bases match TRBD1. The clonotype originates from an adult in good health. The specimen comprised peripheral blood, sampled on day 0 of MenACWY control vaccination. The CDR3 DNA reads TGTGCCAGCAGGGGACAGGCGGGCCAGCCCCAGCATTTT. It is translated as CASRGQAGQPQHF.